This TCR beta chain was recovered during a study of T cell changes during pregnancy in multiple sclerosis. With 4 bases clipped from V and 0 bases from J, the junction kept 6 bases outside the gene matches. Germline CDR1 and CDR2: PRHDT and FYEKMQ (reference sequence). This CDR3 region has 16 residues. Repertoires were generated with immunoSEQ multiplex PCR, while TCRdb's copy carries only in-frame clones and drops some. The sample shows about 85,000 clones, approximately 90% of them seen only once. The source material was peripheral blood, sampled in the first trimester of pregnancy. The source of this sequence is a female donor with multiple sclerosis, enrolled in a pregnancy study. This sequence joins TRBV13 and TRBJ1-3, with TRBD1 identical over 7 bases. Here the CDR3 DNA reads TGTGCCAGCAGCTCGGGACAGACGGACTCTGGAAACACCATATATTTT. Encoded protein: CASSSGQTDSGNTIYF. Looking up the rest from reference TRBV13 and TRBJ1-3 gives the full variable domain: AAGVIQSPRHLIKEKRETATLKCYPIPRHDTVYWYQQGPGQDPQFLISFYEKMQSDKGSIPDRFSAQQFSDYHSELNMSSLELGDSALYFCASSSGQTDSGNTIYFGEGSWLTVV.